The source of this T cell receptor (beta chain) is a study of blood T cell repertoires in COVID-19. With V trimmed by 4 bases and J by 6 bases, 9 bases remained unmatched. The CDR3 spans 16 residues. Looked up from germline, CDR1 is KGHDR and CDR2 is SFDVKD. Assay used: immunoSEQ multiplex PCR; TCRdb lists only in-frame clones, some missing. The table shows 150,000 to 200,000 clones, with about 86% occurring only once. This chain connects TRBV24-1 to TRBJ2-1; 9 bases are a match to TRBD1. The receptor's source is a young woman who had recovered from COVID-19. Sequenced sample: peripheral blood. CDR3 DNA: TGTGCCACCAGTGAACCGGGACAGGGCCTCTCCAATGAGCAGTTCTTC. Amino acids: CATSEPGQGLSNEQFF.